A selection of T cell receptor beta chains follows, all from one sample in a study of T cells in Graves' hyperthyroidism and ophthalmopathy. From the multiplex PCR reads, TCRdb called clonotypes with MiXCR, one entry per CDR3 protein. There are 300,000 to 450,000 distinct CDR3 sequences in the sample; about 15% occur only once, and about 10% lies in the top ten. Source material: blood. Receptor source: a woman aged 60-75 years with Graves' hyperthyroidism. CDR3s include the opening cysteine and the closing phenylalanine or tryptophan. Each record gives: clone size, V gene, CDR3 length, J gene, D gene, CDR3 DNA, CDR3 protein. The D gene is left open where the match is weak. The size field is filled for only some rows; it gives once, few, many or a size class.

abundance: few
v_gene: TRBV11-2
len: 16
j_gene: TRBJ2-5
d_gene: -
CDR3nt: TGTGCCAGCAGCCTAGGGGGGGCAGGGACGCAGGAGACCCAGTACTTC
CDR3aa: CASSLGGAGTQETQYF

abundance: few
v_gene: TRBV6-1
len: 16
j_gene: TRBJ2-2
d_gene: TRBD1
CDR3nt: TGTGCCAGCAGTGAATGGGTCAGGGGGCGCACCGGGGAGCTGTTTTTT
CDR3aa: CASSEWVRGRTGELFF

abundance: few
v_gene: TRBV14
len: 13
j_gene: TRBJ2-2
d_gene: -
CDR3nt: TGTGCCAGCAGCCTAATCTCCCCCGGGGAGCTGTTTTTT
CDR3aa: CASSLISPGELFF

abundance: -
v_gene: TRBV7-8
len: 15
j_gene: TRBJ1-2
d_gene: -
CDR3nt: TGTGCCAGCAGCGCCATTTTAGGGAGTTCCTATGGCTACACCTTC
CDR3aa: CASSAILGSSYGYTF

abundance: -
v_gene: TRBV12-3/TRBV12-4
len: 12
j_gene: TRBJ1-2
d_gene: -
CDR3nt: TGTGCCAGCAGGGGACGGTCAGCGGGCTACACCTTC
CDR3aa: CASRGRSAGYTF

abundance: many
v_gene: TRBV2
len: 12
j_gene: TRBJ1-2
d_gene: -
CDR3nt: TGTGCCAGCAGTGAAAGACACTATGGCTACACCTTC
CDR3aa: CASSERHYGYTF

abundance: few
v_gene: TRBV29-1
len: 12
j_gene: TRBJ2-2
d_gene: -
CDR3nt: TGCAGCGTTGAAGTCGGAGCCGGGGAGCTGTTTTTT
CDR3aa: CSVEVGAGELFF

abundance: many
v_gene: TRBV12-5
len: 14
j_gene: TRBJ1-1
d_gene: -
CDR3nt: TGTGCTAGTGGTTTAGAGGCGGGGGCGGGTGAAGCTTTCTTT
CDR3aa: CASGLEAGAGEAFF

abundance: many
v_gene: TRBV5-1
len: 17
j_gene: TRBJ1-1
d_gene: -
CDR3nt: TGCGCCAGCAGCTTAATGGGGGACCCGGTGATCGTCACTGAAGCTTTCTTT
CDR3aa: CASSLMGDPVIVTEAFF

abundance: many
v_gene: TRBV11-2
len: 16
j_gene: TRBJ1-1
d_gene: -
CDR3nt: TGTGCCAGCAGCTTTTTCAGCCCGAAGGGCGACACTGAAGCTTTCTTT
CDR3aa: CASSFFSPKGDTEAFF

abundance: -
v_gene: TRBV29-1
len: 14
j_gene: TRBJ2-1
d_gene: TRBD1
CDR3nt: TGCAGCGCTGAGGGGGCCCGCTCCTACAATGAGCAGTTCTTC
CDR3aa: CSAEGARSYNEQFF

abundance: many
v_gene: TRBV27
len: 18
j_gene: TRBJ2-1
d_gene: -
CDR3nt: TGTGCCAGCAGTTTATCGCTTGCTCCGCAGGGCTCCTACAATGAGCAGTTCTTC
CDR3aa: CASSLSLAPQGSYNEQFF

abundance: many
v_gene: TRBV7-9
len: 14
j_gene: TRBJ2-7
d_gene: TRBD1
CDR3nt: TGTGCCAGCAGCTTCGGACAGGAATCCTACGAGCAGTACTTC
CDR3aa: CASSFGQESYEQYF

abundance: -
v_gene: TRBV6-1
len: 15
j_gene: TRBJ2-2
d_gene: -
CDR3nt: TGTGCCAGCAGTGAAGCGGGCGTGAGATACGGGGAGCTGTTTTTT
CDR3aa: CASSEAGVRYGELFF

abundance: -
v_gene: TRBV5-1
len: 15
j_gene: TRBJ1-6
d_gene: -
CDR3nt: TGCGCCAGCAGCTTGGCCGGAGACAGCAATTTACCCCTCCACTTT
CDR3aa: CASSLAGDSNLPLHF

abundance: -
v_gene: TRBV30
len: 12
j_gene: TRBJ2-4
d_gene: TRBD2
CDR3nt: TGTGCCTGGACTTGGGGGGGGAACATTCAGTACTTC
CDR3aa: CAWTWGGNIQYF

abundance: many
v_gene: TRBV7-3
len: 15
j_gene: TRBJ2-1
d_gene: TRBD1
CDR3nt: TGTGCCAGCAGTAAGACAGGGAGCTCCTACAATGAGCAGTTCTTC
CDR3aa: CASSKTGSSYNEQFF

abundance: few
v_gene: TRBV5-1
len: 14
j_gene: TRBJ1-1
d_gene: -
CDR3nt: TGCGCCAGTGGGGGGCAGGCCGGGGGCACTGAAGCTTTCTTT
CDR3aa: CASGGQAGGTEAFF

abundance: few
v_gene: TRBV7-9
len: 15
j_gene: TRBJ2-2
d_gene: TRBD2
CDR3nt: TGTGCCAGCAGCATGGGACTAGCGGACACCGGGGAGCTGTTTTTT
CDR3aa: CASSMGLADTGELFF

abundance: many
v_gene: TRBV18
len: 12
j_gene: TRBJ1-1
d_gene: -
CDR3nt: TGTGCCAGTCAGACGGGGGACACTGAAGCTTTCTTT
CDR3aa: CASQTGDTEAFF

abundance: -
v_gene: TRBV6-5
len: 17
j_gene: TRBJ2-7
d_gene: TRBD2
CDR3nt: TGTGCCAGCAGTTACTCGAGAGCGGGAGTCCTCTCCTACGAGCAGTACTTC
CDR3aa: CASSYSRAGVLSYEQYF

abundance: -
v_gene: TRBV4-1
len: 16
j_gene: TRBJ2-2
d_gene: -
CDR3nt: TGCGCCAGCAGCCGAACTATAGGGGGGGACACCGGGGAGCTGTTTTTT
CDR3aa: CASSRTIGGDTGELFF

abundance: -
v_gene: TRBV19
len: 13
j_gene: TRBJ2-5
d_gene: -
CDR3nt: TGTGCCACCCAGGACGGGGCGCAAGAGACCCAGTACTTC
CDR3aa: CATQDGAQETQYF